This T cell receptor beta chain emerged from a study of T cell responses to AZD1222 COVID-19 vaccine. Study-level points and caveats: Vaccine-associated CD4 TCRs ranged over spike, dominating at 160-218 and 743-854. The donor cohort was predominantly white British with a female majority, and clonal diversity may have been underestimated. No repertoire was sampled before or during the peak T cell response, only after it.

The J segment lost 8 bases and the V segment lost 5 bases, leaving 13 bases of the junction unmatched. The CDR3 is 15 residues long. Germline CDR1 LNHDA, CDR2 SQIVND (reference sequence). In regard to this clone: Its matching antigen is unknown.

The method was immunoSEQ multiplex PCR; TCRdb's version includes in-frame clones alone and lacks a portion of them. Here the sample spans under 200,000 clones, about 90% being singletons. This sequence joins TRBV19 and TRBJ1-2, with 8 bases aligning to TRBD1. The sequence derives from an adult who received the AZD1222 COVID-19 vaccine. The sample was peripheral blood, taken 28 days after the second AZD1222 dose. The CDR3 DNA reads TGTGCCAGTAGTCTAACCCCGGGGACAGGCCTCGGCTACACCTTC. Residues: CASSLTPGTGLGYTF.